The count of the clone carrying this T cell receptor beta chain is one. The target antigen is unknown. The source of the sample is a study of cytomegalovirus exposure and HLA in healthy donors. A multiplex PCR was run with 60 Vbeta primers and 13 Jbeta primers. Clones were sequenced by immunoSEQ multiplex PCR, and TCRdb holds only the in-frame ones, with some missing. The sample records roughly 180,000 clones, about four fifths being singletons. General study findings and limits: TCR beta sequences reportedly predicted the HLA-A and HLA-B alleles of most subjects accurately. Specificity of three CMV-associated chains for CMV antigens was verified in vitro.

The CDR3 has 15 residues. CDR1 and CDR2 from the germline V gene are SGDLS and YYNGEE. V shed 3 bases and J 3 bases; nucleotides not matched to a gene: 5. Specimen: PBMCs. This chain uses TRBV9 with TRBJ2-7, with TRBD1 identical over 11 bases. This clonotype was sampled from a female donor in good health and CMV-seronegative. CDR3 coding DNA: TGTGCCAGCAGCGGAAGGACAGGGGGCATCTACGAGCAGTACTTC. The encoded protein is CASSGRTGGIYEQYF.